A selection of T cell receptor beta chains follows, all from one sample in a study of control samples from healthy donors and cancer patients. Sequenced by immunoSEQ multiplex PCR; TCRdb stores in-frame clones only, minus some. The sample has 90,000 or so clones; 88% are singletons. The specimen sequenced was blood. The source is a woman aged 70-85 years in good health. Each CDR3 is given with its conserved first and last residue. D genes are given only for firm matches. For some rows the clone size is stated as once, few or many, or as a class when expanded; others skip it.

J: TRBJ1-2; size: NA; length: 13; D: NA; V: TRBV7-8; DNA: TGTGCCAGCAGCTACGGGGGCCGTAACGGCTACACCTTC; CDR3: CASSYGGRNGYTF
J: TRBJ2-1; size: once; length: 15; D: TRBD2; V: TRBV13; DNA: TGTGCCAGCAGCACAACGGGACTAGCGGGAGTAAGGCAGTTCTTC; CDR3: CASSTTGLAGVRQFF
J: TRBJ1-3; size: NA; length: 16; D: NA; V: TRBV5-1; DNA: TGCGCCAGCAGCTTAACAGGGACGAGCTCTGGAAACACCATATATTTT; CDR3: CASSLTGTSSGNTIYF
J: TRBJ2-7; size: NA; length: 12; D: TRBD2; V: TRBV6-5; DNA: TGTGCCAGCAGTTACGGGGGGGGCGAGCAGTACTTC; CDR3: CASSYGGGEQYF
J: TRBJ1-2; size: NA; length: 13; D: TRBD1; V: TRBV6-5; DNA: TGTGCCAGCAGCCGAGGACAGGGGCATGGCTACACCTTC; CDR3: CASSRGQGHGYTF
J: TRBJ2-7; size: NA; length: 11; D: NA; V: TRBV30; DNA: TGTGCCTGGAGTGGGGGACCCACCACGTACTTC; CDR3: CAWSGGPTTYF
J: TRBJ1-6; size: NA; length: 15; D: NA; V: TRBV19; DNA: TGTGCCAGTACCTCCGGGGGCTTAGGCAATTCACCCCTCCACTTT; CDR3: CASTSGGLGNSPLHF
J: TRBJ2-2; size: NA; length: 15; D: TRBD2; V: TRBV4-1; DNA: TGCGCCGCCGGGGAGGGCGGGGGACCTCCGGGGGAGCTGTTTTTT; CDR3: CAAGEGGGPPGELFF
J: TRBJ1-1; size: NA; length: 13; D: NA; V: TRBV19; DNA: TGTGCCAGTAAAGGACAGTTTTTCACTGAAGCTTTCTTT; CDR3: CASKGQFFTEAFF
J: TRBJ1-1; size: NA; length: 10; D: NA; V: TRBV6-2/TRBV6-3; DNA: TGTGCCAGCAGTTACCCGGGGACGTCCTTT; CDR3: CASSYPGTSF
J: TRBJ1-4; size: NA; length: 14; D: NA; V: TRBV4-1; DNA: TGCGCCAGCAGCCAGGGCTCAACTAATGAAAAACTGTTTTTT; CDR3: CASSQGSTNEKLFF
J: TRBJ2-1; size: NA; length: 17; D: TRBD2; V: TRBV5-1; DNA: TGCGCCAGCAGCTTGGGCCTACTTTCTAGCGGGGGGAATGAGCAGTTCTTC; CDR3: CASSLGLLSSGGNEQFF
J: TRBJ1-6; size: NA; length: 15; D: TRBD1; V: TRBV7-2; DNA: TGTGCCAGCAGCTTAAATACAGGGGGTAATTCACCCCTCCACTTT; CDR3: CASSLNTGGNSPLHF
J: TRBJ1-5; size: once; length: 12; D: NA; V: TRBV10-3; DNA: TGTGCCATCAGTCCAGGGGACCAGCCCCAGCATTTT; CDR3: CAISPGDQPQHF
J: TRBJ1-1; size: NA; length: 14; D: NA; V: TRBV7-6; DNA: TGTGCCAGCAGCCCTGGGGGCCTTAACACTGAAGCTTTCTTT; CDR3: CASSPGGLNTEAFF
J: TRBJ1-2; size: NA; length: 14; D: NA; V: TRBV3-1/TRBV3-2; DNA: TGTGCCAGCAGCCCCCGCCGGGGTAACTATGGCTACACCTTC; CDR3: CASSPRRGNYGYTF
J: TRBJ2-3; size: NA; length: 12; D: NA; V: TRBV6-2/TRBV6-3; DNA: TGTGCCAGCAGTGACAGCACAGATACGCAGTATTTT; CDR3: CASSDSTDTQYF